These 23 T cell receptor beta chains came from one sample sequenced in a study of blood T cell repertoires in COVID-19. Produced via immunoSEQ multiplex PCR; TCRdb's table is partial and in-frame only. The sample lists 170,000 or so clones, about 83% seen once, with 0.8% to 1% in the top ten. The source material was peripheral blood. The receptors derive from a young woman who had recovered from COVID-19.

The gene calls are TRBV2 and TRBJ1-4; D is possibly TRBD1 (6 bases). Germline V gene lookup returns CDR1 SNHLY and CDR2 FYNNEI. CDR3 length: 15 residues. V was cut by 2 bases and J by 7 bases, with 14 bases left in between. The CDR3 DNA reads TGTGCCAGCAGTGAACTAGGGGCAGGGGCTGAAAAACTGTTTTTT. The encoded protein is CASSELGAGAEKLFF.

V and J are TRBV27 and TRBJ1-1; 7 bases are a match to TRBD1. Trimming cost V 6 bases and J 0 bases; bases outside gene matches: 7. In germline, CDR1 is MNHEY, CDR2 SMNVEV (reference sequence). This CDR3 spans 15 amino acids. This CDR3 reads CASRVGDRLNTEAFF. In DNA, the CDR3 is TGTGCCAGCAGGGTGGGGGACAGACTGAACACTGAAGCTTTCTTT.

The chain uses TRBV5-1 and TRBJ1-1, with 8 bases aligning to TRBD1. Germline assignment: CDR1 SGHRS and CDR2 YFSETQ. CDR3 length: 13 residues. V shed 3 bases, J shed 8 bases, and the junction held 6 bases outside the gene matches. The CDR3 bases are TGCGCCAGCAGCTGGAAGGACAGGGCGGAAGCTTTCTTT. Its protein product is CASSWKDRAEAFF.

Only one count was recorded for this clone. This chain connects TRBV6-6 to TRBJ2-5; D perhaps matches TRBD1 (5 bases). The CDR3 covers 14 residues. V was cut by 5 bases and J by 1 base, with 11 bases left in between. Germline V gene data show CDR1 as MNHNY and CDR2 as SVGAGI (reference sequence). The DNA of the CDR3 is TGTGCCAGCAGTAACCAGGGATTCCAAGAGACCCAGTACTTC. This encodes CASSNQGFQETQYF.

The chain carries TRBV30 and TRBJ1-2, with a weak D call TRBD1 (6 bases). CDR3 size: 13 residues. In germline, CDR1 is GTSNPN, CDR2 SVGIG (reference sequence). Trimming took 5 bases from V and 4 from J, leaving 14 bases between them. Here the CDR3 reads CAWQAGQLYGYTF. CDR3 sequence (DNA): TGTGCCTGGCAGGCCGGACAGCTCTATGGCTACACCTTC.

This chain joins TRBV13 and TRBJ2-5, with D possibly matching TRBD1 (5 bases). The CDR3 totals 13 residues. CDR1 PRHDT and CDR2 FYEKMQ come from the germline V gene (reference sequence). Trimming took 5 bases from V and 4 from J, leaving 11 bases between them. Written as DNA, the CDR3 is TGTGCCAGCAGCCCACAGGCCTCAGAGACCCAGTACTTC. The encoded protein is CASSPQASETQYF.

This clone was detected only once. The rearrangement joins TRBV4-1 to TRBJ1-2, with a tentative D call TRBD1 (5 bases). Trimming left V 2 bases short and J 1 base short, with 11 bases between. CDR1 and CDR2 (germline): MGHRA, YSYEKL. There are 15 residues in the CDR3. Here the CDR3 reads CASSQTSGFNYGYTF. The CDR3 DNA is TGCGCCAGCAGCCAAACCTCAGGGTTTAACTATGGCTACACCTTC.

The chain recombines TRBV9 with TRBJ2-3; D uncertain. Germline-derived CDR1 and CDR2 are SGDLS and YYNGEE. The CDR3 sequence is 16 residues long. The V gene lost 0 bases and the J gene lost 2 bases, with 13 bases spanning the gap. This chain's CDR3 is CASSVAGGVDTDTQYF. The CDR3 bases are TGTGCCAGCAGCGTAGCTGGCGGTGTAGACACAGATACGCAGTATTTT.

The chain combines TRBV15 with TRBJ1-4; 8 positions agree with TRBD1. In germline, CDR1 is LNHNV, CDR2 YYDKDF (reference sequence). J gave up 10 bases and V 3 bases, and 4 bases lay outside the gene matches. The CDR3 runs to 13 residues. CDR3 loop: CATSSVGQAKLFF. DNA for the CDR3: TGTGCCACCAGCAGCGTGGGACAGGCAAAACTGTTTTTT.

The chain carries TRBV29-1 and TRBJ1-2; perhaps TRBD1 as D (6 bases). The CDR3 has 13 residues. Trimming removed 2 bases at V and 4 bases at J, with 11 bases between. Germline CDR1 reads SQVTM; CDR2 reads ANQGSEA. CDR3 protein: CSVEIGTSYGYTF. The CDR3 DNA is TGCAGCGTTGAAATTGGGACAAGCTATGGCTACACCTTC. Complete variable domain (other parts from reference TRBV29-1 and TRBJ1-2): SAVISQKPSRDICQRGTSLTIQCQVDSQVTMMFWYRQQPGQSLTLIATANQGSEATYESGFVIDKFPISRPNLTFSTLTVSNMSPEDSSIYLCSVEIGTSYGYTFGSGTRLTVV.

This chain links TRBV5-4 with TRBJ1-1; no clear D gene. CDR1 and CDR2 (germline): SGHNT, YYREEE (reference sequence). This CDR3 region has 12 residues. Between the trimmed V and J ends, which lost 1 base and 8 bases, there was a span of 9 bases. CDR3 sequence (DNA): TGTGCCAGCAGCTTGAGCGGGCGGGAAGCTTTCTTT. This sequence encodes CASSLSGREAFF.

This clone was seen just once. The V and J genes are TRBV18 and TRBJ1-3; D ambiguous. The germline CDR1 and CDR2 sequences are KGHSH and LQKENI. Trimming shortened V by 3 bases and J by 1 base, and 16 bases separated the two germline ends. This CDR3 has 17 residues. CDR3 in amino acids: CASSPFTTSNSGNTIYF. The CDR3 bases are TGTGCCAGCTCACCCTTTACGACTTCCAATTCTGGAAACACCATATATTTT.

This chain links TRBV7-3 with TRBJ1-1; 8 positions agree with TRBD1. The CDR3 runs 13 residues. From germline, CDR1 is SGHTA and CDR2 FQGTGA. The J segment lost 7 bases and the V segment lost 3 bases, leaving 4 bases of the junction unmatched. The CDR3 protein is CASSLDREDEAFF. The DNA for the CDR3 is TGTGCCAGCAGCTTGGACAGGGAGGATGAAGCTTTCTTT.

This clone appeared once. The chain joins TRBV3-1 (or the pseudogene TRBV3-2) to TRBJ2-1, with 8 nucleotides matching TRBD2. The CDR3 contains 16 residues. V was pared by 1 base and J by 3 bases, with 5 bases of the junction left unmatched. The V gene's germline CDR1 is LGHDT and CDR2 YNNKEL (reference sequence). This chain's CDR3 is CASSQAGGRIYNEQFF. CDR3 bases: TGTGCCAGCAGCCAAGCTGGCGGGAGGATCTACAATGAGCAGTTCTTC.

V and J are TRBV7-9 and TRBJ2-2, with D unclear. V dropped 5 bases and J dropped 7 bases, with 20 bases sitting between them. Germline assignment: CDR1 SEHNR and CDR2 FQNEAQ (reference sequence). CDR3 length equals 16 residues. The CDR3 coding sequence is TGTGCCAGCAGCATCGAGGAAGGCTGGTCCGGCGGGGAGCTGTTTTTT. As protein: CASSIEEGWSGGELFF. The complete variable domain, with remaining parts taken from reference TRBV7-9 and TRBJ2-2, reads DTGVSQNPRHKITKRGQNVTFRCDPISEHNRLYWYRQTLGQGPEFLTYFQNEAQLEKSRLLSDRFSAERPKGSFSTLEIQRTEQGDSAMYLCASSIEEGWSGGELFFGEGSRLTVL.

The CDR3 bases are TGTGCCAGCAGCCTACAGGACGTCGCCTTCTCCTATAATTCACCCCTCCACTTT. Protein product: CASSLQDVAFSYNSPLHF. The V call is TRBV3-1 (or the pseudogene TRBV3-2), the J call TRBJ1-6; D may be TRBD1 (5 bases). Germline-derived CDR1 and CDR2 are LGHDT and YNNKEL (reference sequence). The V and J ends lost 4 bases and 0 bases respectively, with 16 bases between them. This CDR3 has 18 amino acids.

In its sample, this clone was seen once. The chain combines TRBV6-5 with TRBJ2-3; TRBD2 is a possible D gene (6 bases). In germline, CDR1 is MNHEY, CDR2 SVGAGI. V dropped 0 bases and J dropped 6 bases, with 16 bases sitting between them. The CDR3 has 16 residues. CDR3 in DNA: TGTGCCAGCAGTTACTCTAGAGCTAGCGTACAGGATACGCAGTATTTT. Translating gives CASSYSRASVQDTQYF.

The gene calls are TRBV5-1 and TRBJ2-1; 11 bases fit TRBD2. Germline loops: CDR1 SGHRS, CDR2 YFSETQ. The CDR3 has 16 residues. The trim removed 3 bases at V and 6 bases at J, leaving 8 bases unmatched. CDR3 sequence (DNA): TGCGCCAGCAGCTGGATAGCGGGAGGGCGTAGCAATGAGCAGTTCTTC. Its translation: CASSWIAGGRSNEQFF. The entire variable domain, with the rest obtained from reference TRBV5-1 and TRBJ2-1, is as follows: KAGVTQTPRYLIKTRGQQVTLSCSPISGHRSVSWYQQTPGQGLQFLFEYFSETQRNKGNFPGRFSGRQFSNSRSEMNVSTLELGDSALYLCASSWIAGGRSNEQFFGPGTRLTVL.

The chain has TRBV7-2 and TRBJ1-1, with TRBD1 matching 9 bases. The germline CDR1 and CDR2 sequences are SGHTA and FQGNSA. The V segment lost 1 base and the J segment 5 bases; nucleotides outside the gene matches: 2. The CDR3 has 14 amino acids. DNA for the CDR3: TGTGCCAGCAGCTTAGAGACAGGGGGAACTGAAGCTTTCTTT. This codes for CASSLETGGTEAFF. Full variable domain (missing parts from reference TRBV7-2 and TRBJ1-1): GAGVSQSPSNKVTEKGKDVELRCDPISGHTALYWYRQSLGQGLEFLIYFQGNSAPDKSGLPSDRFSAERTGGSVSTLTIQRTQQEDSAVYLCASSLETGGTEAFFGQGTRLTVV.

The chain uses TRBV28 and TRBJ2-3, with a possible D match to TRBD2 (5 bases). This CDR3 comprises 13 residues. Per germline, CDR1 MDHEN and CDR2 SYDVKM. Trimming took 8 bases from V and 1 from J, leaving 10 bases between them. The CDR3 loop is CASGWGGTDTQYF. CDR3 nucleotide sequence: TGTGCCAGCGGTTGGGGAGGCACAGATACGCAGTATTTT.

In DNA, the CDR3 is TGTGCCAGCAGTTACGCCTATTCCGGGACAGGGGCGCAAGCTTTCTTT. As protein: CASSYAYSGTGAQAFF. The chain has TRBV6-5 and TRBJ1-1; TRBD1 matches 10 bases. After removal of 2 bases from V and 9 bases from J, the junction contained 12 bases not matched to a gene. The CDR3 extends over 16 amino acids. CDR1 and CDR2 from the germline V gene are MNHEY and SVGAGI.

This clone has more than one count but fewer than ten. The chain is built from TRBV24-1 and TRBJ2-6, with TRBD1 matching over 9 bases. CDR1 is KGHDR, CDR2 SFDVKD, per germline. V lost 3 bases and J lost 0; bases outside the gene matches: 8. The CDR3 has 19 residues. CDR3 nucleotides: TGTGCCACCAGTGATGCTTCCGGGACAGGGTTCTCTGGGGCCAACGTCCTGACTTTC. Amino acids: CATSDASGTGFSGANVLTF.

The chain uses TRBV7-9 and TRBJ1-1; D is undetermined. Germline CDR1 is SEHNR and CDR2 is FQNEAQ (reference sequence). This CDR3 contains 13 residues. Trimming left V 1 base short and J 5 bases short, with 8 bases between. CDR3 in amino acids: CASSLVQRTEAFF. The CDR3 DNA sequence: TGTGCCAGCAGCTTAGTCCAACGGACTGAAGCTTTCTTT. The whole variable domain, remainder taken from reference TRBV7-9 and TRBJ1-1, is DTGVSQNPRHKITKRGQNVTFRCDPISEHNRLYWYRQTLGQGPEFLTYFQNEAQLEKSRLLSDRFSAERPKGSFSTLEIQRTEQGDSAMYLCASSLVQRTEAFFGQGTRLTVV.